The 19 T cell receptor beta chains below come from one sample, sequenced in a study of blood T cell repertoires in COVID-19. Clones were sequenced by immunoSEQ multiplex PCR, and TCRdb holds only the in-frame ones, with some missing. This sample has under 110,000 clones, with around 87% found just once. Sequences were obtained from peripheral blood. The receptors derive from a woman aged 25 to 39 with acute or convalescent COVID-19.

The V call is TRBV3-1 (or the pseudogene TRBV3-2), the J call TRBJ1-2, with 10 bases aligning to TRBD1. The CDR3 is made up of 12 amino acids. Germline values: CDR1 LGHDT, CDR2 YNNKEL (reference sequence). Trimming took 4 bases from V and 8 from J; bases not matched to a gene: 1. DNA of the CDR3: TGTGCCAGCAGCCCGACAGGGGGCGGCTACACCTTC. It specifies CASSPTGGGYTF.

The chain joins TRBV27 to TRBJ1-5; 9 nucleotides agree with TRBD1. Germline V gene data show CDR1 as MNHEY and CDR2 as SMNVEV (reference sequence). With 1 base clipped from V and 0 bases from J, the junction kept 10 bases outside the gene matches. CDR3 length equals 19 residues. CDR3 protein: CASSLFGLDRGYSNQPQHF. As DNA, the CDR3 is TGTGCCAGCAGTTTATTCGGTCTGGACAGGGGATATAGCAATCAGCCCCAGCATTTT.

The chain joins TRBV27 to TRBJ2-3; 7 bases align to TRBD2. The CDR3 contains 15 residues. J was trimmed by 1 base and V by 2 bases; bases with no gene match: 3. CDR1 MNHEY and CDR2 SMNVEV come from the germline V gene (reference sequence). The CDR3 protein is CASSLGAGGTDTQYF. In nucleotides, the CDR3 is TGTGCCAGCAGTTTAGGGGCGGGGGGCACAGATACGCAGTATTTT.

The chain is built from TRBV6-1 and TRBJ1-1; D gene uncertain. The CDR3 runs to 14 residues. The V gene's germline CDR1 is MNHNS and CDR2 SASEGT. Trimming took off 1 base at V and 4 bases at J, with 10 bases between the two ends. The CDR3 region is CASSEGPGTTEAFF. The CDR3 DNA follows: TGTGCCAGCAGTGAAGGGCCGGGAACCACTGAAGCTTTCTTT.

Here the CDR3 DNA reads TGTGCCAGCACCCCCGACCCTAAGGGGGCGGGTGAGCAGTTCTTC. The encoded protein is CASTPDPKGAGEQFF. This chain connects TRBV6-6 to TRBJ2-1, with 7 bases identical to TRBD1. CDR3 length equals 15 residues. The germline V gene has CDR1 MNHNY and CDR2 SVGAGI (reference sequence). The V segment lost 7 bases and the J segment 9 bases; nucleotides outside the gene matches: 15.

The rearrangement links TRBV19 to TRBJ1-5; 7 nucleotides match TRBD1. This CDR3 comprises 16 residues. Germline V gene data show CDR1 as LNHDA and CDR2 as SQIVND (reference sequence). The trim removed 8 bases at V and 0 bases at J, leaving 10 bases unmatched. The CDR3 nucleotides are TGTGCCAGTTTATGGGACAGCCAGGTTAGCAATCAGCCCCAGCATTTT. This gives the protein CASLWDSQVSNQPQHF.

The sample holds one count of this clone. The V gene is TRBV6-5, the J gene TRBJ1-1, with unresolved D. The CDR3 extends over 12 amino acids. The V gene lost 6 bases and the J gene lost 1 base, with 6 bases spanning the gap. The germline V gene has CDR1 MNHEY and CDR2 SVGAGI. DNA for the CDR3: TGTGCCAGCAGGGGCCAGAACACTGAAGCTTTCTTT. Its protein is CASRGQNTEAFF.

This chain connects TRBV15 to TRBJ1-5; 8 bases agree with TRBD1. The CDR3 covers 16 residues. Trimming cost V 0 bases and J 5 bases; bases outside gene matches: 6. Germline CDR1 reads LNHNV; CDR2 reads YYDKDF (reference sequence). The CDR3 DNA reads TGTGCCACCAGCAGAGATGGGGGACAGGAACATCAGCCCCAGCATTTT. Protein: CATSRDGGQEHQPQHF.

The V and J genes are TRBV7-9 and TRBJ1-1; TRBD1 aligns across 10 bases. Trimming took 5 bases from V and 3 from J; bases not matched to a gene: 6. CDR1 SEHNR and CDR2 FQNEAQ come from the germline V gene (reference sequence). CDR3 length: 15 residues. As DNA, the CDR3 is TGTGCCAGCAGCCCGGTGGACAGGGGGGACACTGAAGCTTTCTTT. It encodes CASSPVDRGDTEAFF.

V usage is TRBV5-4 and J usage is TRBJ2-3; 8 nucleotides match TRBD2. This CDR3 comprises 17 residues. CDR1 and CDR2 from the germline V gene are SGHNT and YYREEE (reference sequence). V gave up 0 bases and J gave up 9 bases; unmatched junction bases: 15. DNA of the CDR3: TGTGCCAGCAGCTTGGGTCGGGGGGGCTCTAATAGGGACACGCAGTATTTT. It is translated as CASSLGRGGSNRDTQYF.

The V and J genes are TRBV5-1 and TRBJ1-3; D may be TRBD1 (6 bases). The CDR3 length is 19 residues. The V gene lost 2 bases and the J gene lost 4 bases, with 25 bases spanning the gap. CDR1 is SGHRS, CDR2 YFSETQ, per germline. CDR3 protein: CASSLIPGTNLPGGNTIYF. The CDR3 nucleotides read TGCGCCAGCAGCTTAATCCCCGGGACAAATCTTCCGGGGGGAAACACCATATATTTT.

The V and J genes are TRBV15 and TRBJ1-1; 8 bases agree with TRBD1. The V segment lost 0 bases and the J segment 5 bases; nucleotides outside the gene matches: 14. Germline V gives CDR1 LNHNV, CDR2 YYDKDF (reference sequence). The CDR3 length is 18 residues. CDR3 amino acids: CATSREQAGGIWGTEAFF. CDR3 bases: TGTGCCACCAGCAGAGAACAGGCAGGGGGCATTTGGGGGACTGAAGCTTTCTTT.

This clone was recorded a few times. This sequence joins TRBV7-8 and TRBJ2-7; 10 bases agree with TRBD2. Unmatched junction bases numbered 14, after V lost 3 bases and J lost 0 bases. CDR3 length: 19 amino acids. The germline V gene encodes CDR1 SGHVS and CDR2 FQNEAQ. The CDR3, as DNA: TGTGCCAGCAGCTTTTCCCCACATAGCGGGGGGACCCCCTCCTACGAGCAGTACTTC. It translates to CASSFSPHSGGTPSYEQYF.

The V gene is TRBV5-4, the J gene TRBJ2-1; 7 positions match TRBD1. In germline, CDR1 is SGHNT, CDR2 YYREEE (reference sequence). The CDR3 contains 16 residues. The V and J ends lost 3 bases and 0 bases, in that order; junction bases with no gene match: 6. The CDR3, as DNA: TGTGCCAGCAGCTCCGGACAGGCAAGCTCCTACAATGAGCAGTTCTTC. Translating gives CASSSGQASSYNEQFF.

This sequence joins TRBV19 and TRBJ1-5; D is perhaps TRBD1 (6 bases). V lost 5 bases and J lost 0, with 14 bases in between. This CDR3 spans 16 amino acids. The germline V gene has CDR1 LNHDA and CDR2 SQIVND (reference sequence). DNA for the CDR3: TGTGCCAGTAGTCCCTCCGGGACACTTAGCAATCAGCCCCAGCATTTT. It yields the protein CASSPSGTLSNQPQHF.

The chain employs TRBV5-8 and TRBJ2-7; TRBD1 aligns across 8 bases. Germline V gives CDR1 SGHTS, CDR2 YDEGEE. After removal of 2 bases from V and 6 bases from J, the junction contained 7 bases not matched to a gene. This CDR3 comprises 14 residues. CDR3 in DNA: TGTGCCAGCAGCTTCCGGGACAGGACTCCCGAGCAGTACTTC. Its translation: CASSFRDRTPEQYF.

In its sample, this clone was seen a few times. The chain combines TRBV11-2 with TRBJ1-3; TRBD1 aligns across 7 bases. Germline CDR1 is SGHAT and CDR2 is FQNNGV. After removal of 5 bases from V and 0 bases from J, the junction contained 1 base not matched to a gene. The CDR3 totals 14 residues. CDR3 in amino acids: CASSRTGSGNTIYF. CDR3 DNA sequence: TGTGCCAGCAGCCGGACAGGCTCTGGAAACACCATATATTTT.

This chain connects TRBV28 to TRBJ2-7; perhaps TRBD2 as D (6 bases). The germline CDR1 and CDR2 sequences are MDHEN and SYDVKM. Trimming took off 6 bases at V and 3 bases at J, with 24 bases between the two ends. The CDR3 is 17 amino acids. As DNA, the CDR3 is TGTGCCAGCAGAGTGGAGGGTATAACCCATGGGCGCTACGAGCAGTACTTC. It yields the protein CASRVEGITHGRYEQYF.

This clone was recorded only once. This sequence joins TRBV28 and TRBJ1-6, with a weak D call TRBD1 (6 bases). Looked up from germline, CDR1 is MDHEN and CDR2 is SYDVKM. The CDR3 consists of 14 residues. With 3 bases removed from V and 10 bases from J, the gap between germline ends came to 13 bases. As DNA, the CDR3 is TGTGCCAGCAGTTTCGGGGGCGGGGGATCACCCCTCCACTTT. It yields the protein CASSFGGGGSPLHF.